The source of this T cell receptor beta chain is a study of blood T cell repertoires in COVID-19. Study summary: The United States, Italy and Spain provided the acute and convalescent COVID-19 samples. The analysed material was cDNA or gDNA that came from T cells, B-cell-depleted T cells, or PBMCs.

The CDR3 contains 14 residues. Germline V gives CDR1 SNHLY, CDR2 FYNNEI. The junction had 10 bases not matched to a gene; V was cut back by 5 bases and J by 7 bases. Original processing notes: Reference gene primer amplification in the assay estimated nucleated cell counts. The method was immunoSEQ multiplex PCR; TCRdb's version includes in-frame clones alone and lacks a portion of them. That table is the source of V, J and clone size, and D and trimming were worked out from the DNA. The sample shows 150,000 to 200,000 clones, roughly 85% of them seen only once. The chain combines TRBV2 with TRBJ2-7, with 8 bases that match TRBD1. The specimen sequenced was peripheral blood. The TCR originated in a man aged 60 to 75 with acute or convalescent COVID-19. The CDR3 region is CASSYDRGLGEQYF. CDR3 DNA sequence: TGTGCCAGCAGTTACGACAGGGGCCTGGGGGAGCAGTACTTC.